This TCR beta chain was sequenced in a study of T cells in women clearing cervical HPV infection. Study observations and caveats: Cases carried less TRBV6-7 than controls: roughly 0.11% versus 0.16%. CIN3+ cases had significantly higher TCR richness than controls; evenness did not differ.

immunoSEQ multiplex PCR used an average of roughly 1,100 ng genomic DNA. Measured with immunoSEQ multiplex PCR; TCRdb has only the in-frame clones, and not every one. The ten top clones account for around 6.6%, within a sample of about 32,000 clones. CDR3 length: 13 amino acids. In germline, CDR1 is SEHNR, CDR2 FQNEAQ (reference sequence). Trimming removed 5 bases at V and 5 bases at J, with 12 bases between. Turning to this clone: Its antigen is unidentified. The read stops 3 residues short of the end of the CDR3; the missing end is completed from the germline J gene.

Material for sequencing was blood buffy coat. This TCR derives from a woman aged 18 to 75 with a cervical HPV16 infection that either progressed to CIN3+ or cleared (not recorded which). This sequence joins TRBV7-9 and TRBJ2-5; D is possibly TRBD1 (6 bases). The CDR3 protein is CASSPRGRETQYF. The part of the CDR3 DNA that was read is TGTGCCAGCAGCCCCAGGGGTAGGGAGACC.